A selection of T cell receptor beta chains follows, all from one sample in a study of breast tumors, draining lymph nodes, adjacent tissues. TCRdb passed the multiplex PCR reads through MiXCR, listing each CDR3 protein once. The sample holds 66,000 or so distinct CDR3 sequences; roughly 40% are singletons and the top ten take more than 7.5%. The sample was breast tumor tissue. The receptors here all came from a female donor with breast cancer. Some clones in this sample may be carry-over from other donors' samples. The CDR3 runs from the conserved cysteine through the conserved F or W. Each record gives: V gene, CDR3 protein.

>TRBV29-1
CSARLGGRGPQHF
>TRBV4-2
CASSQDIGKAEQYF
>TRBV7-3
CASSLAGGHNEQFF
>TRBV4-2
CASSQARDSTYEQYF
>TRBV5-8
CASSTPSGTRNEKLFF
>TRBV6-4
CASYEQYF
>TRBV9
CASSVGGVVGQPPHF
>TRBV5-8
CASSLGTGHQETQYF
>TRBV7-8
CASSLALDRGPSEKLFF
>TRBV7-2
CASSFVSGGYLPLHF
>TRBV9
CASSGGGEQYF
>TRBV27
CASSLTGQGLYEQYF
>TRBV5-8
CASSFGRTTGELFF
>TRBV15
CATSGMGTRYSNQPQHF
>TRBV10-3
CAISESRLPLDGTDTQYF
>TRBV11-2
CASSLEGSGTEQFF
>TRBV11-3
CASSAEVAGFEETQYF
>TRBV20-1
CSARGGGVDLNF
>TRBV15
CAISRVGASDETQYF
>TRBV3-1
CASSQVPSSGNTIYF
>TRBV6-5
CASSYFRQGATTEAFF
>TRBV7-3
CASSPTPTRGTQYF
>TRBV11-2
CASSPRQRSYNEQYF
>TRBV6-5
CASSHGGQGKGYTF
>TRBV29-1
CSATGMPNEQYF
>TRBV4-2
CASSQDQGPNSPLHF
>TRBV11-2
CASSSPSGGARETQYF
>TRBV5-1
CASTPATGANVLTF
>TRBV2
CASSLAARNTGELFF
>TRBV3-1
CASSPQMVLGTEAFF
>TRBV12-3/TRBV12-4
CASSFLGGKLFF
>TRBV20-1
CSAQGGGGTYNEQFF
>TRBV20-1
CSASTGLQTQYF
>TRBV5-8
CASSLLGFGTDTQYF
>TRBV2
CASSAGLVDYEHF
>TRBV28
CASSPRGGGSPDTQYF
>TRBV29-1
CSARSEPRPDWQYF
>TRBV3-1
CASSHLGGRDQETQYF
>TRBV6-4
CASSHPRAGNQPQHF
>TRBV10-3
CAISEPSGTESNQPQHF
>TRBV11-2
CASSYSGNTEAFF
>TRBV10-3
CAISDLTSGLIAPPYEQYF